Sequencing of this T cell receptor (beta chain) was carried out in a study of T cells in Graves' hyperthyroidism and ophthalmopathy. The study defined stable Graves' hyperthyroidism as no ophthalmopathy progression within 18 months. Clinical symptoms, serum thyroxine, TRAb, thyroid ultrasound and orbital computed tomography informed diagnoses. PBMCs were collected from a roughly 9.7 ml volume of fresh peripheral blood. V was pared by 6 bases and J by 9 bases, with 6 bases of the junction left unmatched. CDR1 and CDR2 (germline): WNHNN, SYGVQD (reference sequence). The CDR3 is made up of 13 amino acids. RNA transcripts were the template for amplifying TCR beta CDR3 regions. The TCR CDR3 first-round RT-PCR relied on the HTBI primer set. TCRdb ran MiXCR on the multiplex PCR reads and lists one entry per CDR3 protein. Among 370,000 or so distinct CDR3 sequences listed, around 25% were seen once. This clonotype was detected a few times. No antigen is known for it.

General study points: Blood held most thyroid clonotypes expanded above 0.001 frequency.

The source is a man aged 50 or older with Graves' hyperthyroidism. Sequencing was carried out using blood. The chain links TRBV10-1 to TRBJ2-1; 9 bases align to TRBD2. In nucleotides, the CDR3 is TGCGCCAGCAGCGTTAGCGGGAGAGGTGAGCAGTTCTTC. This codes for CASSVSGRGEQFF.